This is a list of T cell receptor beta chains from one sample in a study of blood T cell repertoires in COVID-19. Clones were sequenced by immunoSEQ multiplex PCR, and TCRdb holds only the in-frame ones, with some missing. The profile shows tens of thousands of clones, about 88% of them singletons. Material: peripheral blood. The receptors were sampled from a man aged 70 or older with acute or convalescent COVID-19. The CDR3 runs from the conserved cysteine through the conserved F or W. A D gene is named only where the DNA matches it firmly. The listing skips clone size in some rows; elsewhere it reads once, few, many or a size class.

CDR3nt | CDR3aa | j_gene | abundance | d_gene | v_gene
TGTGCCAGCAGTGCAGACAATCAGCCCCAGCATTTT | CASSADNQPQHF | TRBJ1-5 | . | . | TRBV28
TGTGCCAGCAGCCAAGATCGAGGGCTAGCGAGGGATGAGCAGTTCTTC | CASSQDRGLARDEQFF | TRBJ2-1 | . | . | TRBV14
TGCAGCGTTGAAGATACAGGGGGCTGGGCCGGTGGCTACACCTTC | CSVEDTGGWAGGYTF | TRBJ1-2 | . | TRBD1 | TRBV29-1
TGTGCCAGCAGCTTAGCAGGGGTCTCTGGGGCCAACGTCCTGACTTTC | CASSLAGVSGANVLTF | TRBJ2-6 | . | . | TRBV7-3
TGCAGTGCTAGTTCGACTAGCGGGGCCAATGAGCAGTTCTTC | CSASSTSGANEQFF | TRBJ2-1 | . | TRBD2 | TRBV20-1
TGTGCCAGTAGTATAGGGCAGGAAAGCAATCAGCCCCAGCATTTT | CASSIGQESNQPQHF | TRBJ1-5 | . | . | TRBV19
TGTGCCAGCATGAAGACAGGATATAGCAATCAGCCCCAGCATTTT | CASMKTGYSNQPQHF | TRBJ1-5 | . | . | TRBV21-1
TGTGCCAGCCCTGCTTATCACAGGGGTGAGACCGGGGAGCTGTTTTTT | CASPAYHRGETGELFF | TRBJ2-2 | . | TRBD1 | TRBV28
TGTGCCAGCAGCCAAGATAGGACACCCCCTTTCTTT | CASSQDRTPPFF | TRBJ1-1 | . | . | TRBV3-1/TRBV3-2
TGTGCCAGCAGCCCGGGACTAGCGGGCCAACCCGAAGATTTT | CASSPGLAGQPEDF | TRBJ2-3 | . | TRBD2 | TRBV27
TGTGCCAGCAGCAAAGTCCGAGACAGGGGTCAATCTGGGGCCAACGTCCTGACTTTC | CASSKVRDRGQSGANVLTF | TRBJ2-6 | once | . | TRBV21-1
TGTGCCAGCAGCGCGACGCTAGCGGGCAACAATGAGCAGTTCTTC | CASSATLAGNNEQFF | TRBJ2-1 | few | TRBD2 | TRBV11-1
TGTGCCAGTAGTATGGGGACAGGGGAAGATACGCAGTATTTT | CASSMGTGEDTQYF | TRBJ2-3 | . | TRBD1 | TRBV19
TGTGCCAGCAGCGTCGCGGGACAGGGGTTCCTTCGGTCTGGAAACACCATATATTTT | CASSVAGQGFLRSGNTIYF | TRBJ1-3 | . | TRBD1 | TRBV9
TGTGCCAGCTCACCACAGGGGTACACTGAAGCTTTCTTT | CASSPQGYTEAFF | TRBJ1-1 | . | . | TRBV18
TGTGCCAGCAGTAGAGAGGGAGCGGCCAACGAGCAGTACTTC | CASSREGAANEQYF | TRBJ2-7 | . | . | TRBV28
TGTGCCAGCAGTTCCCTTAGCGGGAGGGCCAGATACGAGCAGTACTTC | CASSSLSGRARYEQYF | TRBJ2-7 | . | TRBD2 | TRBV6-5
TGTGCCATCAGTGTCGGGAGGGCCACTGAGCAGTTCTTC | CAISVGRATEQFF | TRBJ2-1 | . | TRBD2 | TRBV10-3
TGTGCCAGCAGGCCGGGACTAGCAGCAGATACGCAGTATTTT | CASRPGLAADTQYF | TRBJ2-3 | . | TRBD2 | TRBV7-2
TGTGCCAGCAGCGCCGGGACAGAAAATTATAATTCACCCCTCCACTTT | CASSAGTENYNSPLHF | TRBJ1-6 | . | TRBD1 | TRBV4-2
TGTGCCAGCAGTTCAGCTGAGACTAGAACTAGTTACGAGCAGTACTTC | CASSSAETRTSYEQYF | TRBJ2-7 | few | . | TRBV28
TGCGCCAGCAGCTACGCCGGGACAGGGGCGTACTCCTATGGCTACACCTTC | CASSYAGTGAYSYGYTF | TRBJ1-2 | . | TRBD1 | TRBV4-1
TGCAGCGCCTCGGGACAGGTGAACACCGGGGAGCTGTTTTTT | CSASGQVNTGELFF | TRBJ2-2 | . | TRBD1 | TRBV29-1
TGTGCCAGCAGCCCGGGACAGGGAATAAATCAGCCCCAGCATTTT | CASSPGQGINQPQHF | TRBJ1-5 | once | TRBD1 | TRBV27
TGCGCCAGCAGCTTGGAACAGGGTCGGGATTCACCCCTCCACTTT | CASSLEQGRDSPLHF | TRBJ1-6 | once | . | TRBV5-1
TGCGCCAGCAGCCAGGGACAGGGACTCACTGAAGCTTTCTTT | CASSQGQGLTEAFF | TRBJ1-1 | . | TRBD1 | TRBV5-1
TGTGCCAGCAGCCCGAACAGGGGGCGGGCAGATACGCAGTATTTT | CASSPNRGRADTQYF | TRBJ2-3 | . | TRBD1 | TRBV5-4
TGTGCCAGCAGCCCCCGACAGGGAATCGGAATTTATGGCTACACCTTC | CASSPRQGIGIYGYTF | TRBJ1-2 | . | TRBD1 | TRBV9
TGTGCCAGCAGCGCGGAGACAGGACCCAATCAGCCCCAGCATTTT | CASSAETGPNQPQHF | TRBJ1-5 | . | . | TRBV9
TGTGCCAGTAGCCAACAGGGATCGGGACAGCCCCAGCATTTT | CASSQQGSGQPQHF | TRBJ1-5 | . | . | TRBV19
TGTGCCAGCAGACTAGCGGCCGGCAATGAGCAGTTCTTC | CASRLAAGNEQFF | TRBJ2-1 | . | TRBD2 | TRBV7-2
TGCGCCAGCAGCCTCGACAGGAACAATGAGCAGTTCTTC | CASSLDRNNEQFF | TRBJ2-1 | . | . | TRBV5-1
TGTGCCACCAGCAGGGGGACAGACGATCAGCCCCAGCATTTT | CATSRGTDDQPQHF | TRBJ1-5 | . | TRBD1 | TRBV15
TGTGCCAGCAGCCCCCCCGGTTCCCGAAACACTGAAGCTTTCTTT | CASSPPGSRNTEAFF | TRBJ1-1 | . | . | TRBV7-9
TGCGCCAGCAGCCAAGATCTGGGTAGAGGAGGGTATGGTGAAAAACTGTTTTTT | CASSQDLGRGGYGEKLFF | TRBJ1-4 | once | . | TRBV4-3
TGTGCCAGCAGCTCGGGACTAGCGGGAGAAGAGACCCAGTACTTC | CASSSGLAGEETQYF | TRBJ2-5 | . | TRBD2 | TRBV7-2
TGTGCCAGCACCCTAACAGGGGGGCGGACTGAAGCTTTCTTT | CASTLTGGRTEAFF | TRBJ1-1 | . | TRBD1 | TRBV6-5
TGTGCCGCAGGTCAGCCCCAGCATTTT | CAAGQPQHF | TRBJ1-5 | . | . | TRBV27
TGTGCCAGCAGCTTAGTGACTAGCGGGAGATATGAGCAGTTCTTC | CASSLVTSGRYEQFF | TRBJ2-1 | . | TRBD2 | TRBV7-2
TGTGCCAGCAGCTTGGGACAGGGTCTCTACGAGCAGTACTTC | CASSLGQGLYEQYF | TRBJ2-7 | . | TRBD1 | TRBV13
TGCAGCGTCCTGCATAGCGGGCCGAGCTCCTACAATGAGCAGTTCTTC | CSVLHSGPSSYNEQFF | TRBJ2-1 | . | TRBD2 | TRBV29-1
TGTGCCAGCAGCAGAGGGGGGGGAGAGACCCAGTACTTC | CASSRGGGETQYF | TRBJ2-5 | . | . | TRBV7-2
TGCGCCAGCTCACTCAGTCCGGGACTCACCTACAATGAGCAGTTCTTC | CASSLSPGLTYNEQFF | TRBJ2-1 | . | . | TRBV4-1
TGTGCCAGCAGCAAAGGAGAACTTTCGAACGTAAGCACAGATACGCAGTATTTT | CASSKGELSNVSTDTQYF | TRBJ2-3 | . | . | TRBV21-1